The 6 T cell receptor beta chains presented below share a single source sample, sequenced in a study of cytomegalovirus exposure and HLA in healthy donors. Amplification used 60 Vbeta primers and 13 Jbeta primers. TCRdb's table, derived via immunoSEQ multiplex PCR, lists solely in-frame clones and lacks some. This repertoire comprises 150,000 to 200,000 clones; its ten largest clones make up 2.1%. The specimen sequenced was PBMCs. These receptors originate from a man aged 25-45 years in good health and CMV-seronegative.

CDR3 sequence reads: CASSLLDTSNYGYTF. CDR3 nucleotide sequence: TGTGCCAGCAGCTTGCTCGACACTTCTAACTATGGCTACACCTTC. The V call is TRBV5-6, the J call TRBJ1-2; D is ambiguous. V lost 1 base to trimming and J lost 0 bases, with 10 bases between them. Germline V CDR1 and CDR2: SGHDT, YYEEEE. The CDR3 spans 15 residues.

The chain links TRBV2 to TRBJ2-1, with D hard to call. Germline CDR1 SNHLY, CDR2 FYNNEI. Deletions cut 1 base from V and 4 bases from J, with 5 bases between. The CDR3 runs to 13 residues. CDR3 sequence: CASSEGRYNEQFF. DNA of the CDR3: TGTGCCAGCAGTGAAGGCAGGTACAATGAGCAGTTCTTC.

This sequence joins TRBV5-6 and TRBJ2-1, with 11 bases that match TRBD2. V was pared by 2 bases and J by 8 bases, with 6 bases of the junction left unmatched. The germline gives CDR1 SGHDT, CDR2 YYEEEE. CDR3 length equals 15 residues. The CDR3 reads CASSFSGRARHEQFF. The CDR3 nucleotides read TGTGCCAGCAGCTTTAGCGGGAGGGCGCGCCATGAGCAGTTCTTC.

The V gene is TRBV19, the J gene TRBJ1-5, with a weak D call TRBD1 (5 bases). There are 15 residues in the CDR3. Germline values: CDR1 LNHDA, CDR2 SQIVND (reference sequence). V was cut by 6 bases and J by 0 bases, with 12 bases left in between. The CDR3 DNA reads as TGTGCCAGTAGCGAGACAGCCCATAGCAATCAGCCCCAGCATTTT. It specifies CASSETAHSNQPQHF.

The genes are TRBV6-6 and TRBJ2-3; D is ambiguous. The germline CDR1 and CDR2 sequences are MNHNY and SVGAGI (reference sequence). This CDR3 has 12 residues. Trimming removed 5 bases at V and 2 bases at J, with 5 bases between. The CDR3 nucleotides read TGTGCCAGCAGTATCTTCACAGATACGCAGTATTTT. Translating gives CASSIFTDTQYF.

The chain couples TRBV19 to TRBJ2-7; D is possibly TRBD2 (6 bases). Trimming stripped 5 bases from V and 5 bases from J, with 16 bases between. This CDR3 region has 14 residues. Germline lookup yields CDR1 LNHDA and CDR2 SQIVND (reference sequence). The CDR3 bases are TGTGCCAGTAGTGGAACTAGCCAGACCGACGAGCAGTACTTC. Its protein is CASSGTSQTDEQYF.